This T cell receptor (beta chain) was sequenced for a study of blood T cell repertoires in COVID-19. Study in general: Collection of acute and convalescent COVID-19 samples took place in the United States, Italy and Spain.

In the original processing: Using reference gene primer amplification, nucleated cell counts were estimated. Some clones are missing from TCRdb's copy, which holds only in-frame ones; the method was immunoSEQ multiplex PCR. V, J and clone size were drawn from that table, and D and trimming were deduced from the DNA. The top ten hold 0.5% to 0.6% of the sample, which has over 150,000 clones, about 90% seen once. This CDR3 has 16 amino acids. Germline V lookup: CDR1 GTSNPN, CDR2 SVGIG (reference sequence). Unmatched junction bases numbered 18, after V lost 6 bases and J lost 8 bases. This receptor was identified in a man aged 45-65 years with acute or convalescent COVID-19. The sequencing input was peripheral blood. The genes are TRBV30 and TRBJ1-2; the match to TRBD1 covers 10 bases. The CDR3 nucleotides are TGTGCCTGTACCTACCCCCGGGACAGGGGTTTAAACGGCTACACCTTC. This gives the protein CACTYPRDRGLNGYTF. Drawing the rest from reference TRBV30 and TRBJ1-2, the complete variable domain is SQTIHQWPATLVQPVGSPLSLECTVEGTSNPNLYWYRQAAGRGLQLLFYSVGIGQISSEVPQNLSASRPQDRQFILSSKKLLLSDSGFYLCACTYPRDRGLNGYTFGSGTRLTVV.